The entry below describes one TCR beta chain. The antigen is not known. CDR3 size: 15 residues. Trimming cost V 2 bases and J 0 bases, with 10 bases left between them. Germline CDR1 KGHSH, CDR2 LQKENI. The data were taken from a study of T cell responses to AZD1222 COVID-19 vaccine. Study as a whole: Recipients boosted at about 4 weeks or about 12 weeks are pooled.

Study results and limitations: Of the AZD1222 recipients, only 5 to 7 were seropositive at baseline. White British people made up most donors, females outnumbered males, and clonal diversity was possibly underestimated. Mapped onto spike, vaccine-associated CD4 TCRs spanned it and were dominant at 160-218 and 743-854.

The method was immunoSEQ multiplex PCR; TCRdb's version includes in-frame clones alone and lacks a portion of them. The top ten clones hold 1.5% to 2% of a sample with about 170,000 clones, approximately 91% of them seen once. V and J are TRBV18 and TRBJ1-2; TRBD1 is a possible D gene (5 bases). This TCR came from an adult in good health. The sequences come from peripheral blood, collected on day 0 of AZD1222 vaccination. The CDR3 nucleotides are TGTGCCAGCTCACCAGCGGCAGGGCCTAACTATGGCTACACCTTC. It yields the protein CASSPAAGPNYGYTF.